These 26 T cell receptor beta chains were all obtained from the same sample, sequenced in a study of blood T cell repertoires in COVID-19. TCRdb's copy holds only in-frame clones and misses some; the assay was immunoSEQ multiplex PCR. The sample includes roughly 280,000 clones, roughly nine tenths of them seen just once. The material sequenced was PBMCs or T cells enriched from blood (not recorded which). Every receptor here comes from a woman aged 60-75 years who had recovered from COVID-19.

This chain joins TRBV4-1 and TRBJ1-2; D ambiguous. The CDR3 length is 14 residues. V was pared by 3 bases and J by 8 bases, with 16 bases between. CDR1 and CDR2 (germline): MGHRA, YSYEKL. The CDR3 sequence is CASSHPGREEGYTF. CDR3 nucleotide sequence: TGCGCCAGCAGCCACCCGGGGAGGGAGGAAGGCTACACCTTC.

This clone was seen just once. The CDR3 DNA reads as TGTGCCAGCAGTTACTCGAGGCAGGGGGAGGAAAAACTGTTTTTT. Translated, it gives CASSYSRQGEEKLFF. The chain couples TRBV6-5 to TRBJ1-4, with 7 nucleotides matching TRBD1. The CDR3 consists of 15 residues. J gave up 8 bases and V 0 bases, and 6 bases lay outside the gene matches. Germline values: CDR1 MNHEY, CDR2 SVGAGI.

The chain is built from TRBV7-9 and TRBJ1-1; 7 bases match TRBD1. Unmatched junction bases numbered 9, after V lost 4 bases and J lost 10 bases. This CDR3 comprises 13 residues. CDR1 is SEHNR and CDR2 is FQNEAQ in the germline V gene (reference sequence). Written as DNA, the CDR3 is TGTGCCAGCAGCTCGACAGGGTTAGGCGTAGCTTTCTTT. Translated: CASSSTGLGVAFF.

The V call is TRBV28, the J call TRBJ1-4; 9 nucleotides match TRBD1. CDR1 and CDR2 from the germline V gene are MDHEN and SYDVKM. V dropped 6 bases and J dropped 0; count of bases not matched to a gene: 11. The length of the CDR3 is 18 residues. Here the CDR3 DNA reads TGTGCCAGCAGGAACCCGGGACAGGGAGTTGCAACTAATGAAAAACTGTTTTTT. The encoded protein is CASRNPGQGVATNEKLFF.

The CDR3 nucleotides are TGTGCCAGCAGTTACTCGAGGCGAACGAGCACAGATACGCAGTATTTT. Translated: CASSYSRRTSTDTQYF. This chain uses TRBV6-5 with TRBJ2-3, with D unresolved. This CDR3 has 16 amino acids. The germline V gene encodes CDR1 MNHEY and CDR2 SVGAGI. The germline V and J ends were trimmed by 0 bases and 0 bases, with 10 bases remaining between them.

CDR3 coding DNA: TGTGCCAGCAGTTTAGGCGGGGCGCCGGCTTTCTTT. Translating it yields CASSLGGAPAFF. The chain is built from TRBV28 and TRBJ1-1, with TRBD1 as a possible D gene (5 bases). There are 12 residues in the CDR3. CDR1 and CDR2 (germline): MDHEN, SYDVKM. Between the trimmed V and J ends, which lost 2 bases and 11 bases, there was a span of 12 bases. The full variable domain, with the rest looked up from reference TRBV28 and TRBJ1-1, is DVKVTQSSRYLVKRTGEKVFLECVQDMDHENMFWYRQDPGLGLRLIYFSYDVKMKEKGDIPEGYSVSREKKERFSLILESASTNQTSMYLCASSLGGAPAFFGQGTRLTVV.

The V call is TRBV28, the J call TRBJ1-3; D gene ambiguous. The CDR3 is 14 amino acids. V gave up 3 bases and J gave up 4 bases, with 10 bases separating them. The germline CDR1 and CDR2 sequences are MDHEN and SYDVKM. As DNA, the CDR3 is TGTGCCAGCAGTTTGGGCTGGCCAGGAAACACCATATATTTT. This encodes CASSLGWPGNTIYF.

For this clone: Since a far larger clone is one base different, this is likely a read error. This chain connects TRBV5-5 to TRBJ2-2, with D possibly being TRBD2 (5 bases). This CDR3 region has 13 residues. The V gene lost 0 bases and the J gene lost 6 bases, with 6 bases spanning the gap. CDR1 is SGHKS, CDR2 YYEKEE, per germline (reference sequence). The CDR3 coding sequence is TGTGCCAGCAGCTTGGTCGGGGCCGGGGAGCTGTTTTTT. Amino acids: CASSLVGAGELFF.

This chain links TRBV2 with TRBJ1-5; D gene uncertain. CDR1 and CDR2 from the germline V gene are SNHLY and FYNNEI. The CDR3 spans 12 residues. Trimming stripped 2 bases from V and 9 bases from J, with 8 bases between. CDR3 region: CASSELSGPQHF. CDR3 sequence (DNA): TGTGCCAGCAGTGAATTGAGTGGGCCCCAGCATTTT.

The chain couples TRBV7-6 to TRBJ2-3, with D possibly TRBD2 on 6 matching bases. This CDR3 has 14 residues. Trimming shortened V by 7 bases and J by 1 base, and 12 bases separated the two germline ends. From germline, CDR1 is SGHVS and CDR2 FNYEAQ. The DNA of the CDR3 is TGTGCCAGCACCTCTCCGGGAGGCACAGATACGCAGTATTTT. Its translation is CASTSPGGTDTQYF.

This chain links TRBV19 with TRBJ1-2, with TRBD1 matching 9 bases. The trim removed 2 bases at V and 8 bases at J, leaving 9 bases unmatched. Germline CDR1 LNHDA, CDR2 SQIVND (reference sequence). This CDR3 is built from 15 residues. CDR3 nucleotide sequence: TGTGCCAGTAGTATATATACAGGGGGCGCGGAGGGCTACACCTTC. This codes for CASSIYTGGAEGYTF.

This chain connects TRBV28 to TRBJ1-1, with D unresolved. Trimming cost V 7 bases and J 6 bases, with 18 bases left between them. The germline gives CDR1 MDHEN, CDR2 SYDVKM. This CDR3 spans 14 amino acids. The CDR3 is CASTFVGGRSEAFF. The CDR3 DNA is TGTGCCAGCACATTTGTAGGAGGGCGGTCTGAAGCTTTCTTT.

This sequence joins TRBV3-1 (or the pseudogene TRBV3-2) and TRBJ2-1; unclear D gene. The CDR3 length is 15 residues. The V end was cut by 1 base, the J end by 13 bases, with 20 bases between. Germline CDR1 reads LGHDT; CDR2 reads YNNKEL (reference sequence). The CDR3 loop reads CASSQGPVNYQHQFF. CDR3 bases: TGTGCCAGCAGCCAAGGGCCGGTGAACTATCAGCATCAGTTCTTC.

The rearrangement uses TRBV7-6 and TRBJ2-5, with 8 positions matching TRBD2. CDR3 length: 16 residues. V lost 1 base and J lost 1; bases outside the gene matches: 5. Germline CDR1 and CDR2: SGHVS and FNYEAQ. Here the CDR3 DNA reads TGTGCCAGCAGCTTAGTACCTAGCGGGTCCCAAGAGACCCAGTACTTC. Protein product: CASSLVPSGSQETQYF.

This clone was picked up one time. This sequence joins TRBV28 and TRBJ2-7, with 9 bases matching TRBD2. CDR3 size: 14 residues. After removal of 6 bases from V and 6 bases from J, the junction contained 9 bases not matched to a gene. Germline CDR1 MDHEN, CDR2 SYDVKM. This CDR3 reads CASSTAGGPIEQYF. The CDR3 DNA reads TGTGCCAGCAGCACTGCGGGGGGGCCCATCGAGCAGTACTTC. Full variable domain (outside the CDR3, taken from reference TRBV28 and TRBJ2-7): DVKVTQSSRYLVKRTGEKVFLECVQDMDHENMFWYRQDPGLGLRLIYFSYDVKMKEKGDIPEGYSVSREKKERFSLILESASTNQTSMYLCASSTAGGPIEQYFGPGTRLTVT.

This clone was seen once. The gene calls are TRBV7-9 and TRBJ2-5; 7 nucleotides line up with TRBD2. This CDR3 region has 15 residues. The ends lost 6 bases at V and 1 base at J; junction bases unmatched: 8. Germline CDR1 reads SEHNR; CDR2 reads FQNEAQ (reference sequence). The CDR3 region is CASSKRDLRQETQYF. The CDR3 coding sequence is TGTGCCAGCAGTAAGCGGGACCTACGCCAAGAGACCCAGTACTTC.

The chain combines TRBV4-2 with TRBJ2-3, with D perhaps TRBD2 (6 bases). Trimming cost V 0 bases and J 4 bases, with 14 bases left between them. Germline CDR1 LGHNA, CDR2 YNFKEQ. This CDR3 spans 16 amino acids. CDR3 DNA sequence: TGTGCCAGCAGCCAAGAACGGGGCGGCGGGGCAGATACGCAGTATTTT. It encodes CASSQERGGGADTQYF.

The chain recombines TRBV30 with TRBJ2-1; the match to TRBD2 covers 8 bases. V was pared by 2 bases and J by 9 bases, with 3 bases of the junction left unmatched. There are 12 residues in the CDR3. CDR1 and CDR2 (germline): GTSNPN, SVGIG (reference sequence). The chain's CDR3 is CAWSRGGGEQFF. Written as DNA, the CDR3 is TGTGCCTGGAGTCGGGGGGGAGGTGAGCAGTTCTTC.

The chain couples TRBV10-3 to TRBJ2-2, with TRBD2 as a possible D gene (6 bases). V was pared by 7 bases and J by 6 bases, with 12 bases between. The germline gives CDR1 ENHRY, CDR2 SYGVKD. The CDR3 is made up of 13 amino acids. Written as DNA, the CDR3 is TGTGCCATCACCGGAACTAGCTCCGGGGAGCTGTTTTTT. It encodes CAITGTSSGELFF.

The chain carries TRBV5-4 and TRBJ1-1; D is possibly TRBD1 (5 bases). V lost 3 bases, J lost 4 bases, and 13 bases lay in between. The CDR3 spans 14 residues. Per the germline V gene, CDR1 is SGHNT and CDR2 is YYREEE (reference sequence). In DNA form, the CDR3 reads TGTGCCAGCAGCTCCCGGGGGGTTTTCACTGAAGCTTTCTTT. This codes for CASSSRGVFTEAFF.

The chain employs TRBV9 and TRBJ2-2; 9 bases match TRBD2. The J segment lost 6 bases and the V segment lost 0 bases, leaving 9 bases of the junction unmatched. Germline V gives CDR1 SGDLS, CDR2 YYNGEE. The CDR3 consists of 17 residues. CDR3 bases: TGTGCCAGCAGCGTAGGGTCAGGGACTAGCCCCCCCGGGGAGCTGTTTTTT. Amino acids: CASSVGSGTSPPGELFF.

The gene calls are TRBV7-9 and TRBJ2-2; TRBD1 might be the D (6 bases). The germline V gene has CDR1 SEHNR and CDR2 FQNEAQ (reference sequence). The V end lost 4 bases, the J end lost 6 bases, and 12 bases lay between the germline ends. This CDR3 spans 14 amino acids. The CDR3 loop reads CASSSGTRAGELFF. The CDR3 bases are TGTGCCAGCAGCTCCGGGACAAGGGCCGGGGAGCTGTTTTTT.

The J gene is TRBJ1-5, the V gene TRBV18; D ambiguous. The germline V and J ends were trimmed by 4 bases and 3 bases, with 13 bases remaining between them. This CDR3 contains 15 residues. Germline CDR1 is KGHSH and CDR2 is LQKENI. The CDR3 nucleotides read TGTGCCAGCTCACTGACGAGACAAACCAATCAGCCCCAGCATTTT. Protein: CASSLTRQTNQPQHF.

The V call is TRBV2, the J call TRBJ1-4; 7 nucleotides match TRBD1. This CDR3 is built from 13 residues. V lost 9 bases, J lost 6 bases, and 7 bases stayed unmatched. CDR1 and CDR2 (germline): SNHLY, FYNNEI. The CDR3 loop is CARSDRVHEKLFF. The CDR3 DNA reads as TGTGCCAGATCTGACAGGGTTCATGAAAAACTGTTTTTT. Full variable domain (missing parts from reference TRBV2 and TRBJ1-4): EPEVTQTPSHQVTQMGQEVILRCVPISNHLYFYWYRQILGQKVEFLVSFYNNEISEKSEIFDDQFSVERPDGSNFTLKIRSTKLEDSAMYFCARSDRVHEKLFFGSGTQLSVL.

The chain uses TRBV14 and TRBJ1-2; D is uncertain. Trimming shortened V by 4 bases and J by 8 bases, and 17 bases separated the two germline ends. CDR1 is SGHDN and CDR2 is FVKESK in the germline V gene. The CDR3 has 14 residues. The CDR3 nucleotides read TGTGCCAGCAGCCTACAAACGGGGATGGGCGGCTACACCTTC. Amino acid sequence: CASSLQTGMGGYTF.

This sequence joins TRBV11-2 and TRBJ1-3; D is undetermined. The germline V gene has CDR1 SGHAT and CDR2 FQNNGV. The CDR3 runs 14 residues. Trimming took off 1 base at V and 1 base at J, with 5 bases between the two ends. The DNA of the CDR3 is TGTGCCAGCAGCTTAGGAGTTTCTGGAAACACCATATATTTT. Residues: CASSLGVSGNTIYF.